This T cell receptor beta chain was sequenced in a study of cytomegalovirus exposure and HLA in healthy donors. Trimming left V 5 bases short and J 2 bases short, with 16 bases between. Germline V gene sequence: CDR1 SGHAT, CDR2 FQNNGV. The CDR3 totals 16 residues. Primers for the PCR totalled 60 Vbeta and 13 Jbeta. Sequenced by immunoSEQ multiplex PCR; TCRdb stores in-frame clones only, minus some. The sample holds some 140,000 clones, over 60% seen once. The receptor was derived from a man aged 30 to 45 in good health and CMV-seronegative. V and J are TRBV11-2 and TRBJ2-1, with D possibly being TRBD2 (5 bases). Sequencing input: PBMCs. The CDR3 sequence is CASSPPGVVPYNEQFF. Here the CDR3 DNA reads TGTGCCAGCAGCCCGCCCGGGGTAGTCCCCTACAATGAGCAGTTCTTC.